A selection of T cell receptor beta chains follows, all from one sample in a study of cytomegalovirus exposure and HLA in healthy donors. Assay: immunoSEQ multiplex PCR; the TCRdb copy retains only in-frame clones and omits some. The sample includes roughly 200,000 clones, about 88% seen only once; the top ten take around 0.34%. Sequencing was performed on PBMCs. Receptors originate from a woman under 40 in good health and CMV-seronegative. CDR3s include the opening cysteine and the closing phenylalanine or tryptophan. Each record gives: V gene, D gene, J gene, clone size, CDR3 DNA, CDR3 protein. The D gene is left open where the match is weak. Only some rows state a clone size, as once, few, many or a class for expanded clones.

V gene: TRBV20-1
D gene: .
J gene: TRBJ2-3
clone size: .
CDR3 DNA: TGCAGTGCTAGTCGGGTGGATACGCAGTATTTT
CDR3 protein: CSASRVDTQYF

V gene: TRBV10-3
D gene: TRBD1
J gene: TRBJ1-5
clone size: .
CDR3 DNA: TGTGCCATCAGTTGGGACAGCCTCAAGGGACCCCAGCATTTT
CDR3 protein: CAISWDSLKGPQHF

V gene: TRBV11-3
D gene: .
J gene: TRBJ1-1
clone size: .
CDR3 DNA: TGTGCCAGCAGCTATGCAGGGAACACTGAAGCTTTCTTT
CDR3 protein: CASSYAGNTEAFF

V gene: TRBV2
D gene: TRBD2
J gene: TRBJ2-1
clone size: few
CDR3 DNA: TGTGCCAGCAAGGTGCGGGGGGGCTCGAATGAGCAGTTCTTC
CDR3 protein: CASKVRGGSNEQFF

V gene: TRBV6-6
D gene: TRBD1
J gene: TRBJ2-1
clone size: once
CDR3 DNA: TGTGCCAGCACTCCGGGGTGGGACAGGGGGTCGAATGAGCAGTTCTTC
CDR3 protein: CASTPGWDRGSNEQFF

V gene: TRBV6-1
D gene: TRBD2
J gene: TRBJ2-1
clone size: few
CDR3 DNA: TGTGCCAGCAGTGAGGGGCTAGCGGGGATTTACAATGAGCAGTTCTTC
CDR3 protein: CASSEGLAGIYNEQFF

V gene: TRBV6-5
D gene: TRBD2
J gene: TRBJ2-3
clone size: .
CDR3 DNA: TGTGCCAGCAGTCGCGGGAGTTACACAGATACGCAGTATTTT
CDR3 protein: CASSRGSYTDTQYF

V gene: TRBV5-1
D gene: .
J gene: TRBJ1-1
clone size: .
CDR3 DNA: TGCGCCAGCAGCTTGGCCATCGGGGGATGGTCTGAAGCTTTCTTT
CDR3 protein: CASSLAIGGWSEAFF

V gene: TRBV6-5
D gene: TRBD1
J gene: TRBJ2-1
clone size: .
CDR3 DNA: TGTGCCAGCAGGGGGACAGGGGGCAAGGTCAATGAGCAGTTCTTC
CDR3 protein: CASRGTGGKVNEQFF

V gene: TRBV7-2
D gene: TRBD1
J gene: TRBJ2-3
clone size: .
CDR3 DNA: TGTGCCAGCAGCTCCTCGGGACAGGGAGGGGTGCAGTATTTT
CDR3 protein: CASSSSGQGGVQYF

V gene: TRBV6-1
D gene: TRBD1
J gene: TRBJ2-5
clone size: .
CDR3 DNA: TGTGCCAGCCGGGACAGGGCTCCAAGAGAAGGGTACTTC
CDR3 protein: CASRDRAPREGYF

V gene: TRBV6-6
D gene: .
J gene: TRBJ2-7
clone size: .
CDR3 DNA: TGTGCCAGCACCTGGGCAGGGGTCTACGAGCAGTACTTC
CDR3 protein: CASTWAGVYEQYF

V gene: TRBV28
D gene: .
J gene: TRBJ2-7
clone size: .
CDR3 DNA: TGTGCCAGCAGTTTACCCGGCAGGGTTGGTAACGAGCAGTACTTC
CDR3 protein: CASSLPGRVGNEQYF

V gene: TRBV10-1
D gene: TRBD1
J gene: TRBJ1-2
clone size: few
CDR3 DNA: TGCGCCAGCACCCTACAGGGGGCGAATGGCTACACCTTC
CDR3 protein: CASTLQGANGYTF

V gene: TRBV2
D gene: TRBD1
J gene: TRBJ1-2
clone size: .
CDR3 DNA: TGTGCCAGCAGTGATGCCCGAACAGGGGTTGGCTACACCTTC
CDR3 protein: CASSDARTGVGYTF

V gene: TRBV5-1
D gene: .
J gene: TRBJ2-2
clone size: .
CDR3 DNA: TGCGCCAGCAGCCTACCAACAGGCTATGACACCGGGGAGCTGTTTTTT
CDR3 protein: CASSLPTGYDTGELFF

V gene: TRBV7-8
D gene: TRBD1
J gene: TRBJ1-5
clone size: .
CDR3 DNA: TGTGCCAGCAGCTTAGCGCCTTACAGGGGGAAGAATCAGCCCCAGCATTTT
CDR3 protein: CASSLAPYRGKNQPQHF

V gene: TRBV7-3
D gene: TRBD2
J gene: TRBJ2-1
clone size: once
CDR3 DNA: TGTGCCAGCAGCATGGGACTAGCGGGAGTCGATGAGCAGTTCTTC
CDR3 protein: CASSMGLAGVDEQFF

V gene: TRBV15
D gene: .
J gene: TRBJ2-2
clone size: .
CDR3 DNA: TGTGCCACCAGCAGAGATTTTCGGGAGGAGCTGTTTTTT
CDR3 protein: CATSRDFREELFF

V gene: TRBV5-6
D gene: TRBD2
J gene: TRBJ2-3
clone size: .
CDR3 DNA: TGTGCCAGCAGCTCGACTAGCGGGGGGGCGACAGATACGCAGTATTTT
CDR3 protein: CASSSTSGGATDTQYF

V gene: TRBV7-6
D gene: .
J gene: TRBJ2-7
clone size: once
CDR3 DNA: TGTGCCAGCAGCTTACCTCTCCTAAACCGGGACTCAACCTACGAGCAGTACTTC
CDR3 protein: CASSLPLLNRDSTYEQYF

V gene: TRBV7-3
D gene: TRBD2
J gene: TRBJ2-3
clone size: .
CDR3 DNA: TGTGCCAGCAGCTTAAGGGTCCTAGCGGGGGGTAGCACAGATACGCAGTATTTT
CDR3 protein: CASSLRVLAGGSTDTQYF

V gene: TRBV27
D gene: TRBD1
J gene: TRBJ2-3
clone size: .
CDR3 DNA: TGTGCCAGCAGTTTCTGGACAGGAAGCACAGATACGCAGTATTTT
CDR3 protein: CASSFWTGSTDTQYF

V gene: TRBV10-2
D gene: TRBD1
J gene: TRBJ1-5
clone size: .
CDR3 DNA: TGCGCCAGCAGTGCGGTACAGGGGGCGATTCAGCCCCAGCATTTT
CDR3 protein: CASSAVQGAIQPQHF

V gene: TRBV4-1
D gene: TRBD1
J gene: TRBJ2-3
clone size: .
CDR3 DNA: TGCGCCAGCAGCCAAGAAGACAGGGGGACAGATACGCAGTATTTT
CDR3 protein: CASSQEDRGTDTQYF